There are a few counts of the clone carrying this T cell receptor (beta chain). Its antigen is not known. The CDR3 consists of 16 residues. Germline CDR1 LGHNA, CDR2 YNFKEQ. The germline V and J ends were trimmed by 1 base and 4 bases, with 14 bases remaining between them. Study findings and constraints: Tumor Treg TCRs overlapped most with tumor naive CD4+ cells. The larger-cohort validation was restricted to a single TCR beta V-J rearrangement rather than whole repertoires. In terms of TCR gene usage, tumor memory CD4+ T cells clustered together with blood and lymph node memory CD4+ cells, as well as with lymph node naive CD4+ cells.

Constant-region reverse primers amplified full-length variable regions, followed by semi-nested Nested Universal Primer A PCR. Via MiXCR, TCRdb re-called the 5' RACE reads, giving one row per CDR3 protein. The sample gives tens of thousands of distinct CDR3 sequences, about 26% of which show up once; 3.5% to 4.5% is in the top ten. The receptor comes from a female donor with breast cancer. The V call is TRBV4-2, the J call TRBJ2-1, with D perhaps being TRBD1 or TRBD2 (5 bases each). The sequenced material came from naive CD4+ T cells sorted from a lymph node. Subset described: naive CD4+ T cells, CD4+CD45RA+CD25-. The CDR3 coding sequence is TGTGCCAGCAGCCAAGCAGTCGGGGACCTATACAATGAGCAGTTCTTC. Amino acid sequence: CASSQAVGDLYNEQFF.